This record covers a single T cell receptor beta chain. Its cognate antigen is unknown. Profiled with immunoSEQ multiplex PCR; TCRdb holds only in-frame clones, not every one. Here the sample spans over 100,000 clones, around 90% being singletons. The data derive from a study of T cell responses to AZD1222 COVID-19 vaccine. Notes on the study in general: Spike-specific TCR breadth and depth were elevated following two AZD1222 doses. With dominance at 160-218 and 743-854, vaccine-associated CD4 TCRs spanned spike.

The CDR3 has 14 residues. Per germline, CDR1 MNHEY and CDR2 SMNVEV (reference sequence). V shed 5 bases and J shed 2 bases, with 13 bases lying between them. The clonotype comes from an adult in good health. The rearrangement joins TRBV27 to TRBJ2-7, with D unresolved. Sequenced material: peripheral blood, taken on day 0 of AZD1222 vaccination. The CDR3 sequence: CASSPPQTPYEQYF. The CDR3 DNA reads as TGTGCCAGCAGTCCCCCCCAGACCCCCTACGAGCAGTACTTC.